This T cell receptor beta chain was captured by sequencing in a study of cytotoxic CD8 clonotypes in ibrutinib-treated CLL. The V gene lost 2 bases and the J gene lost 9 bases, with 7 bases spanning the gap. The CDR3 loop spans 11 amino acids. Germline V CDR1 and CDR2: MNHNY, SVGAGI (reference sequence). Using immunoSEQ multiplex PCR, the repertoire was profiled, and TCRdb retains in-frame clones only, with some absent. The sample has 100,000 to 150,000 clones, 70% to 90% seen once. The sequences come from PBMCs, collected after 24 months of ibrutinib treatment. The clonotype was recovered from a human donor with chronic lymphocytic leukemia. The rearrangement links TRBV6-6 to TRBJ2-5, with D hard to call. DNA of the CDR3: TGTGCCAGCAGTTACCGGTGGGCCCAGTACTTC. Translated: CASSYRWAQYF.